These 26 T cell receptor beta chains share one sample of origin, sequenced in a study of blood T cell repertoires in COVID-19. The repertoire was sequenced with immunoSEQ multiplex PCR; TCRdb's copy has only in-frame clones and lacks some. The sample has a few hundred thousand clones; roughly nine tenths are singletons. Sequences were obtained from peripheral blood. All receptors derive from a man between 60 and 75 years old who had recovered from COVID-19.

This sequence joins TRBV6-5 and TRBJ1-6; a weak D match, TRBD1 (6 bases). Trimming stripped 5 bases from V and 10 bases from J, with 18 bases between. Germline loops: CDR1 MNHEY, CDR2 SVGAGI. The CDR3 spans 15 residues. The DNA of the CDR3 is TGTGCCAGCAGTACGGGAGGGACAAGGAAATCACCCCTCCACTTT. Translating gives CASSTGGTRKSPLHF.

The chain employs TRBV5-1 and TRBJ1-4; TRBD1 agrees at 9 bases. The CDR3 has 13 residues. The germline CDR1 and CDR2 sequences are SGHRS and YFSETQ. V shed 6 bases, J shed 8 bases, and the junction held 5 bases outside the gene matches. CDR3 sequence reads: CASTTGGGEKLFF. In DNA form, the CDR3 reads TGCGCCAGCACGACAGGGGGAGGGGAAAAACTGTTTTTT.

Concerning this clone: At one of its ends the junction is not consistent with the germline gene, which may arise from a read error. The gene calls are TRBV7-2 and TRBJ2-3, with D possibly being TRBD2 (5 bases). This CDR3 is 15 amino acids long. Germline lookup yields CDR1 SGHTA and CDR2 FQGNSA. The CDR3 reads CASRLARTSTDTQYF. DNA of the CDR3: TGTGCCAGCAGATTAGCGAGAACCAGCACAGATACGCAGTATTTT.

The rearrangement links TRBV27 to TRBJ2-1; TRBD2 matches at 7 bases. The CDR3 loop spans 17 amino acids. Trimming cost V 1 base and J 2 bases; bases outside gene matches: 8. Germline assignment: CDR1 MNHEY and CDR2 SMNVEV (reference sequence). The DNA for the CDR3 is TGTGCCAGCAGTTTATTCAGCCTGCGGGGGACCTACAATGAGCAGTTCTTC. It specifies CASSLFSLRGTYNEQFF.

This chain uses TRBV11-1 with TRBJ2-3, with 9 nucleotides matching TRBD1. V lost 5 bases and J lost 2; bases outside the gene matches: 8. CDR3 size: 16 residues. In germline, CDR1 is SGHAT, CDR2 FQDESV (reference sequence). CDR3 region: CASSAGQGGNTDTQYF. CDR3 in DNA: TGTGCCAGCAGCGCGGGACAGGGAGGGAACACAGATACGCAGTATTTT.

CDR3 nucleotides: TGTGCCACCAGTGAAGCCGGGATCTACGAGCAGTACTTC. Amino acid sequence: CATSEAGIYEQYF. The rearrangement uses TRBV24-1 and TRBJ2-7; D is perhaps TRBD2 (5 bases). V lost 4 bases and J 3 bases, leaving 9 bases between the germline ends. Germline CDR1 and CDR2: KGHDR and SFDVKD. The CDR3 spans 13 residues.

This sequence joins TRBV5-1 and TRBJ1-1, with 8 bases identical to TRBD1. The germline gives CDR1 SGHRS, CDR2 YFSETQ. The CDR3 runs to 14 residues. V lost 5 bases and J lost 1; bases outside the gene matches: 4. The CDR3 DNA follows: TGCGCCAGCAGGGGGGGACAGGAGAACACTGAAGCTTTCTTT. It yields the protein CASRGGQENTEAFF.

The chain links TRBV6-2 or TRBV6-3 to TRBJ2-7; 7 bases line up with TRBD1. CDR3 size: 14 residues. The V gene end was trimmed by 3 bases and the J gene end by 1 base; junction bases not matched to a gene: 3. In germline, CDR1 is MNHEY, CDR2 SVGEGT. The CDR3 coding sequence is TGTGCCAGCAGTTATTCCAGGGGGTCCTACGAGCAGTACTTC. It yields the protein CASSYSRGSYEQYF.

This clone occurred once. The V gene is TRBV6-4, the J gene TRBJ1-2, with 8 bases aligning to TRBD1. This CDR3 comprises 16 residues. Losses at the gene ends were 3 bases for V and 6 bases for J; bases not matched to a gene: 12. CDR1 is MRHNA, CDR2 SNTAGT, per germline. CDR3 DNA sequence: TGTGCCAGCAGTGATCGCTCAGGGGGCGGCCAGAATGGCTACACCTTC. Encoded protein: CASSDRSGGGQNGYTF.

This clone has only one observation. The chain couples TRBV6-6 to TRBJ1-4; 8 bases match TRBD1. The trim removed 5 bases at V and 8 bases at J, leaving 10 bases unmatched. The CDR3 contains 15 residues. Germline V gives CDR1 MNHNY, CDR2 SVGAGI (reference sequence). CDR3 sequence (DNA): TGTGCCAGCAGTCCCTTGCAGGGGGCGGTCGAAAAACTGTTTTTT. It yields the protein CASSPLQGAVEKLFF.

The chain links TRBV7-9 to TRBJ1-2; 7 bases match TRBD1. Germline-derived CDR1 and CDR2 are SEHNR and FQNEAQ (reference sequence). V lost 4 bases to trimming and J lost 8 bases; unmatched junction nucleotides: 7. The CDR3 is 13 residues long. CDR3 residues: CASSSDREEGYTF. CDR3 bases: TGTGCCAGCAGCTCCGACAGGGAGGAAGGCTACACCTTC.

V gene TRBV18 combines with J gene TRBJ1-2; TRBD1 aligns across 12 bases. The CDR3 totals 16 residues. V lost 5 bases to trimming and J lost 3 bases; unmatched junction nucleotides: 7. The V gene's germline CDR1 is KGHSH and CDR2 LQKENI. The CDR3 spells CASSTTGTGGDYGYTF. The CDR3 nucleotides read TGTGCCAGCTCAACGACCGGGACAGGGGGCGACTATGGCTACACCTTC.

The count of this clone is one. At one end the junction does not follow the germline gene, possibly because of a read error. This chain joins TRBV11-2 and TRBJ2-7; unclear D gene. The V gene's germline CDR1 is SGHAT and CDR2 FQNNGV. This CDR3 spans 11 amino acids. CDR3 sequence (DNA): TGTGCCAGCAGCTTGCTCAGCCAGACGGGCTTC. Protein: CASSLLSQTGF.

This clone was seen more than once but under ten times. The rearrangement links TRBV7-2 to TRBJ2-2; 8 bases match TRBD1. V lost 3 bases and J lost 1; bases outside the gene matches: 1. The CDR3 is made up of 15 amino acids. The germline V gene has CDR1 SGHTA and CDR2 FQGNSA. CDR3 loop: CASSFGTGNTGELFF. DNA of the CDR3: TGTGCCAGCAGCTTCGGGACAGGGAACACCGGGGAGCTGTTTTTT.

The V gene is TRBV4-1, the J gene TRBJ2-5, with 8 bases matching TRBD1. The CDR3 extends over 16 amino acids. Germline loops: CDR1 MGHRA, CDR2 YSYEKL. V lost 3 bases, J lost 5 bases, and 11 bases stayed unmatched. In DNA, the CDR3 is TGCGCCAGCAGCCAGGTACCGGCACAGGGGGTGGAGACCCAGTACTTC. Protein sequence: CASSQVPAQGVETQYF.

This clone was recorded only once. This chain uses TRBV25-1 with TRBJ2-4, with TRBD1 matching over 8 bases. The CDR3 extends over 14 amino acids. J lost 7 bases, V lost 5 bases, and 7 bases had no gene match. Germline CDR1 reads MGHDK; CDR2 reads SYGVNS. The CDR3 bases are TGTGCCAGCAGTCAACAGACAGGGGTGAACATTCAGTACTTC. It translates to CASSQQTGVNIQYF.

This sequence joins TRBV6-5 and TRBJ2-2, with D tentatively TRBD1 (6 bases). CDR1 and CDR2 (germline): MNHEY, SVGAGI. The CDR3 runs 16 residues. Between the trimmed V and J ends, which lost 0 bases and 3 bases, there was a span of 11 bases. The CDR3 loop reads CASSYSLGADTGELFF. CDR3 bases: TGTGCCAGCAGTTACTCGCTGGGGGCGGACACCGGGGAGCTGTTTTTT.

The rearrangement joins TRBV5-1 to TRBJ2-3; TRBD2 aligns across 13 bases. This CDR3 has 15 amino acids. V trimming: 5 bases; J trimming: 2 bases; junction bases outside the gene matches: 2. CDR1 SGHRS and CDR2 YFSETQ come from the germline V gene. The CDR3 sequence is CASRLAGGPTDTQYF. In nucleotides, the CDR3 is TGCGCCAGCAGACTAGCGGGGGGGCCCACAGATACGCAGTATTTT.

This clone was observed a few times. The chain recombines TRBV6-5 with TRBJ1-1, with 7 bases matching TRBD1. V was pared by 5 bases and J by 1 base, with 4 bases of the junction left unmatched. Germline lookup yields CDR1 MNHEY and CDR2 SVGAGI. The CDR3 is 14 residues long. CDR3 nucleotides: TGTGCCAGCAGTCCCCGGACAGGGAACACTGAAGCTTTCTTT. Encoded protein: CASSPRTGNTEAFF.

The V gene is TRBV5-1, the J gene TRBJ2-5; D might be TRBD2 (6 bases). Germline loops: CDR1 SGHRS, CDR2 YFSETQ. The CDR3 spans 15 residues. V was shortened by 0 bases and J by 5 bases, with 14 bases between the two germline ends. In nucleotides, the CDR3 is TGCGCCAGCAGCTTGGGTGGCGGGGTGGTGGAGACCCAGTACTTC. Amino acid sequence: CASSLGGGVVETQYF.

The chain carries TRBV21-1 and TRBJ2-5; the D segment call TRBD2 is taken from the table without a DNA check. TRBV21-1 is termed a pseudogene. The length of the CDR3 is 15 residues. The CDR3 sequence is CAREPSGGLQETQYF. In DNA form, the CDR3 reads TGTGCCAGAGAGCCTAGCGGGGGTTTACAAGAGACCCAGTACTTC.

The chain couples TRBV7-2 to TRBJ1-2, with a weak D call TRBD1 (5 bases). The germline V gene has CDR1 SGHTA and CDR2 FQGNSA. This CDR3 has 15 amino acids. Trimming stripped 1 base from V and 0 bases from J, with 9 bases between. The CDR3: CASSLEGLPNYGYTF. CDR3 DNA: TGTGCCAGCAGCTTAGAGGGACTACCTAACTATGGCTACACCTTC.

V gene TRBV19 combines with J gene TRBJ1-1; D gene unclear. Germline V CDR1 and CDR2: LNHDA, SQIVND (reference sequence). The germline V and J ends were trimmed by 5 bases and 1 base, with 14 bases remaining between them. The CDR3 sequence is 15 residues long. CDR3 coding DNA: TGTGCCAGTAGTCACCCGGGGTGGGGGAACACTGAAGCTTTCTTT. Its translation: CASSHPGWGNTEAFF.

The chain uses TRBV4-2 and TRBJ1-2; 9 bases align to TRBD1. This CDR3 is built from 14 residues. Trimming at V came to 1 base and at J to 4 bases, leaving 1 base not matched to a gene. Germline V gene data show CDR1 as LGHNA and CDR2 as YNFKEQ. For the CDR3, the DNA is TGTGCCAGCAGCCAAGGGACAGGGGCCTATGGCTACACCTTC. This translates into CASSQGTGAYGYTF.

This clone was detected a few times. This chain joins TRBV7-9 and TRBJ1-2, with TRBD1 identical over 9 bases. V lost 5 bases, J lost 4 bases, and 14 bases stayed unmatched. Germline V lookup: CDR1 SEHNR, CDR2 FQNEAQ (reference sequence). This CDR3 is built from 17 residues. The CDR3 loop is CASSPGTGSMEGYGYTF. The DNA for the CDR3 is TGTGCCAGCAGCCCCGGGACAGGGTCGATGGAGGGCTATGGCTACACCTTC.

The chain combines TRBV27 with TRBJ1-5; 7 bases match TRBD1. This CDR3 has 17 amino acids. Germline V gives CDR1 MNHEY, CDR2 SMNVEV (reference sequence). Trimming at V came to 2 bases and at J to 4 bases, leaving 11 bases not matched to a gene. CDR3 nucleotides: TGTGCCAGCAGTTTAAAGGGAAGACAGGGCCGGAATCAGCCCCAGCATTTT. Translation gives CASSLKGRQGRNQPQHF.